The 3 T cell receptor beta chains listed next were all sequenced from one sample in a study of neoadjuvant anti-PD-1 for oral cavity cancer. Profiling relied on immunoSEQ multiplex PCR, and the TCRdb table lists in-frame clones only, not all of them. Among around 7,500 clones listed, 55% to 65% were seen once. Time point given: after neoadjuvant nivolumab, at surgical resection. The starting material was PBMCs, obtained after nivolumab (anti-PD-1) treatment. These receptors were collected from a person aged 35 to 85 with oral cavity squamous cell carcinoma.

The V call is TRBV4-3, the J call TRBJ2-1; D uncertain. V was shortened by 0 bases and J by 4 bases, with 10 bases between the two germline ends. Germline lookup yields CDR1 LGHNA and CDR2 YSLEER. CDR3 length: 15 residues. The CDR3 protein is CASSQDEADYNEQFF. Here the CDR3 DNA reads TGCGCCAGCAGCCAAGACGAGGCAGATTACAATGAGCAGTTCTTC.

The chain combines TRBV7-2 with TRBJ2-7; a possible D gene is TRBD2 (5 bases). The germline V gene encodes CDR1 SGHTA and CDR2 FQGNSA. The CDR3 consists of 15 residues. V was cut by 5 bases and J by 0 bases, with 14 bases left in between. The CDR3 spells CASSELVTSSYEQYF. For the CDR3, the DNA is TGTGCCAGCAGCGAACTAGTCACGAGCTCCTACGAGCAGTACTTC.

This clone occurred a few times. The chain employs TRBV6-5 and TRBJ1-1; 7 nucleotides line up with TRBD1. Germline assignment: CDR1 MNHEY and CDR2 SVGAGI. Trimming cost V 2 bases and J 1 base; bases outside gene matches: 4. The CDR3 runs 15 residues. CDR3 in amino acids: CASSYGGQPNTEAFF. The CDR3 DNA follows: TGTGCCAGCAGTTACGGGGGACAGCCGAACACTGAAGCTTTCTTT.